This entry features one TCR beta chain sequence. The data stem from a study of blood T cell repertoires in COVID-19. About the research overall: The United States, Italy and Spain supplied acute and convalescent COVID-19 samples.

Data came from immunoSEQ multiplex PCR; TCRdb stores just in-frame clones and leaves some out. The data show about 4,300 clones, about 78% seen once. The length of the CDR3 is 15 residues. Material: peripheral blood. This chain uses TRBV12-2 with TRBJ2-7; the table's TRBD1 call for D was not verified on the DNA. TRBV12-2 is listed as a pseudogene. The source of this sequence is a human donor with active or convalescent COVID-19. The donor label of this sample is uncertain. CDR3 nucleotide sequence: TGTGCAAGTCGCTCTCCGCAGGGCACCTCCTACGAGCAGTACTTC. This sequence encodes CASRSPQGTSYEQYF.